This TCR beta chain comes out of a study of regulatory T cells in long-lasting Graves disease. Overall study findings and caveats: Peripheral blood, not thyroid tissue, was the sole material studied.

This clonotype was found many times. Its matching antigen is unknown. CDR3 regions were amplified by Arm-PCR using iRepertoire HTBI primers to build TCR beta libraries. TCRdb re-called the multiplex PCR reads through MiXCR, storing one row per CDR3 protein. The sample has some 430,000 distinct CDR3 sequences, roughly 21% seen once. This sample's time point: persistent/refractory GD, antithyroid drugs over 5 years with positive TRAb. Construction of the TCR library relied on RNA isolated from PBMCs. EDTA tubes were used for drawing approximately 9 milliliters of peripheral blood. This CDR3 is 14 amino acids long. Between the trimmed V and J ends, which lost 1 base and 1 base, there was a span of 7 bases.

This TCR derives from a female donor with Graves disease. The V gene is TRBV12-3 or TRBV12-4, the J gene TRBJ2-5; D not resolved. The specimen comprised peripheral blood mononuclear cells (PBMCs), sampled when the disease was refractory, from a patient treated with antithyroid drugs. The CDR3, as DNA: TGTGCCAGCAGTTTAGGGGCCCTCCAAGAGACCCAGTACTTC. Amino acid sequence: CASSLGALQETQYF.